One sample yielded the 13 T cell receptor beta chains listed below, sequenced in a study of T-cell reconstitution after alpha-beta-depleted transplantation in children. Researchers prepared the TCRbeta library using unique molecular identifiers, the study reports. In TCRdb, the PCR reads were re-called with MiXCR into one record per CDR3 protein. The table has over 200,000 distinct CDR3 sequences, around 10% seen once. Sequencing used PBMCs from the stem cell graft donor, obtained from the stem cell graft. The receptors originated from a human donor who donated a stem cell graft to a child with acute lymphoblastic leukemia.

This clonotype was recorded a few times. V gene TRBV5-1 combines with J gene TRBJ1-1; D is uncertain. CDR3 size: 11 residues. Germline CDR1 reads SGHRS; CDR2 reads YFSETQ. Trimming removed 5 bases from V and 5 bases from J, with 7 bases in between. Here the CDR3 DNA reads TGCGCCAGCAGGGGAGGAACTGAAGCTTTCTTT. Protein: CASRGGTEAFF. Complete variable domain (other parts from reference TRBV5-1 and TRBJ1-1): KAGVTQTPRYLIKTRGQQVTLSCSPISGHRSVSWYQQTPGQGLQFLFEYFSETQRNKGNFPGRFSGRQFSNSRSEMNVSTLELGDSALYLCASRGGTEAFFGQGTRLTVV.

This chain connects TRBV5-1 to TRBJ2-2, with TRBD1 matching 8 bases. Germline assignment: CDR1 SGHRS and CDR2 YFSETQ. V gave up 5 bases and J gave up 4 bases; unmatched junction bases: 7. The CDR3 spans 15 residues. The CDR3 bases are TGCGCCAGCAGACTGACAGGGGATAGCACCGGGGAGCTGTTTTTT. Translating it yields CASRLTGDSTGELFF.

In this sample, this clonotype turned up many times. The chain carries TRBV6-8 and TRBJ2-5, with 9 positions matching TRBD1. The junction had 5 bases not matched to a gene; V was cut back by 8 bases and J by 4 bases. Germline values: CDR1 MNHGY, CDR2 SAAAGT. This CDR3 contains 13 residues. CDR3 in DNA: TGTGCCAGCCTGGGGACAGGGCTAGAGACCCAGTACTTC. This sequence encodes CASLGTGLETQYF.

This clonotype turned up a few times. The V call is TRBV5-1, the J call TRBJ2-3; no clear D gene. V was clipped by 1 base and J by 0 bases, with 9 bases between them. The germline V gene has CDR1 SGHRS and CDR2 YFSETQ. The CDR3 loop spans 15 amino acids. The CDR3: CASSLSRESTDTQYF. DNA of the CDR3: TGCGCCAGCAGCTTGTCAAGGGAAAGCACAGATACGCAGTATTTT.

This clonotype was counted a few times. The rearrangement links TRBV15 to TRBJ2-1, with 9 bases lining up with TRBD1. Germline loops: CDR1 LNHNV, CDR2 YYDKDF (reference sequence). V shed 5 bases and J 7 bases; nucleotides not matched to a gene: 12. The CDR3 runs 16 residues. The CDR3 loop reads CATSLGQGRWGNEQFF. The DNA of the CDR3 is TGTGCCACCAGCCTGGGACAGGGTCGGTGGGGGAATGAGCAGTTCTTC. Variable domain in full (rest from reference TRBV15 and TRBJ2-1): DAMVIQNPRYQVTQFGKPVTLSCSQTLNHNVMYWYQQKSSQAPKLLFHYYDKDFNNEADTPDNFQSRRPNTSFCFLDIRSPGLGDTAMYLCATSLGQGRWGNEQFFGPGTRLTVL.

This rearrangement joins TRBV5-6 to TRBJ2-7; the D gene could be TRBD1 or TRBD2 (7 bases each). The CDR3 spans 15 residues. Germline V gene lookup returns CDR1 SGHDT and CDR2 YYEEEE. The V gene lost 1 base and the J gene lost 0 bases, with 11 bases spanning the gap. The DNA for the CDR3 is TGTGCCAGCAGCTTGCAGGGGGACTACTCCTACGAGCAGTACTTC. Translated: CASSLQGDYSYEQYF.

This clonotype was recorded many times. The CDR3 nucleotides read TGTGCCAGCAGCTCCCATCGACAGCCCTTGGAAGCTTTCTTT. This codes for CASSSHRQPLEAFF. V and J are TRBV27 and TRBJ1-1, with a weak D call TRBD1 (5 bases). The germline V and J ends were trimmed by 6 bases and 8 bases, with 19 bases remaining between them. Per germline, CDR1 MNHEY and CDR2 SMNVEV (reference sequence). There are 14 residues in the CDR3.

The chain joins TRBV7-2 to TRBJ1-2, with a possible D match to TRBD1 (5 bases). The V end lost 0 bases, the J end lost 4 bases, and 9 bases lay between the germline ends. Per the germline V gene, CDR1 is SGHTA and CDR2 is FQGNSA. CDR3 length: 14 residues. The CDR3 bases are TGTGCCAGCAGCTTAGCAGCGGGGACCTATGGCTACACCTTC. Translation gives CASSLAAGTYGYTF.

V gene TRBV12-3 or TRBV12-4 combines with J gene TRBJ2-5; 10 bases match TRBD2. The V and J ends lost 5 bases and 4 bases, in that order; junction bases with no gene match: 10. The CDR3 is 16 residues long. The CDR3, as DNA: TGTGCCAGCAGTCCCCGAGCTAGCGGGGGTAGAGAGACCCAGTACTTC. It is translated as CASSPRASGGRETQYF.

This chain links TRBV12-3 or TRBV12-4 with TRBJ2-7; 12 bases line up with TRBD2. There are 15 residues in the CDR3. V lost 6 bases and J lost 8; bases outside the gene matches: 11. In DNA, the CDR3 is TGTGCCAGCAGCCAATTACTAGCGGGGGGTTCTCAGCAGTACTTC. Translated, it gives CASSQLLAGGSQQYF.

The chain is built from TRBV7-8 and TRBJ2-4; the D gene is possibly TRBD1 (6 bases). V dropped 10 bases and J dropped 6 bases, with 13 bases sitting between them. Germline-derived CDR1 and CDR2 are SGHVS and FQNEAQ. This CDR3 has 12 residues. Written as DNA, the CDR3 is TGTGCCACCTCCGGGACATTAAACATTCAGTACTTC. This encodes CATSGTLNIQYF.

This clonotype was picked up many times. V is TRBV20-1 and J is TRBJ2-1, with TRBD1 identical over 7 bases. The CDR3 totals 12 residues. J lost 10 bases, V lost 3 bases, and 6 bases had no gene match. Germline CDR1 is DFQATT and CDR2 is SNEGSKA (reference sequence). The CDR3 nucleotides are TGCAGTGCTAGTCAGGGGGTGCGGGAGCAGTTCTTC. Residues: CSASQGVREQFF.

The chain recombines TRBV4-3 with TRBJ2-3; D possibly uses TRBD1 or TRBD2 (6 bases each). The CDR3 length is 17 residues. Germline assignment: CDR1 LGHNA and CDR2 YSLEER. The V end was cut by 1 base, the J end by 1 base, with 15 bases between. CDR3 in DNA: TGCGCCAGCAGCCAAGCCCTCGGGGGCGTTGGCACAGATACGCAGTATTTT. It is translated as CASSQALGGVGTDTQYF.